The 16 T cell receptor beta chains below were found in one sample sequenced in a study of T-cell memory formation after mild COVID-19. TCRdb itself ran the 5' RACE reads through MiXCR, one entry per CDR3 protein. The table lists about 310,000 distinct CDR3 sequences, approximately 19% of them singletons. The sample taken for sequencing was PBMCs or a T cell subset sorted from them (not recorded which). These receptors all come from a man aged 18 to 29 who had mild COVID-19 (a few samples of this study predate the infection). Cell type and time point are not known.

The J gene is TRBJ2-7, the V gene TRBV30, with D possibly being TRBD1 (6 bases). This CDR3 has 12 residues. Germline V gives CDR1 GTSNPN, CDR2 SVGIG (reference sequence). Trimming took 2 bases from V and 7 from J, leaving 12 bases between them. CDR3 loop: CAWSQGRLEQYF. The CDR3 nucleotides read TGTGCCTGGAGTCAGGGGCGGTTAGAGCAGTACTTC.

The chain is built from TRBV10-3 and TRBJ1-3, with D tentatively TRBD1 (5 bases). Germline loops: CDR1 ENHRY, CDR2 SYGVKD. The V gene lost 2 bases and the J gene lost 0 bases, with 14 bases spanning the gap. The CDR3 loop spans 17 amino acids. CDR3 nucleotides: TGTGCCATCAGTGAGCCAACGGGACGGATCTCTGGAAACACCATATATTTT. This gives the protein CAISEPTGRISGNTIYF.

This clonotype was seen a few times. The CDR3 bases are TGTGCCAGCAGCAGGGTTATCGGCTCCTACGAGCAGTACGTC. This encodes CASSRVIGSYEQYV. The rearrangement joins TRBV28 to TRBJ2-7; a weak D match, TRBD1 (5 bases). The CDR3 totals 14 residues. CDR1 and CDR2 from the germline V gene are MDHEN and SYDVKM. With 6 bases removed from V and 0 bases from J, the gap between germline ends came to 12 bases.

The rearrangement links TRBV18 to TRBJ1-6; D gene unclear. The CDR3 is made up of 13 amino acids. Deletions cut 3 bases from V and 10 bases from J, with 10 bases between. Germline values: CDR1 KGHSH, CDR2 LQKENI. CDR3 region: CASSPSEESPLHF. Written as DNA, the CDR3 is TGTGCCAGCTCACCGTCCGAGGAGTCACCCCTCCACTTT.

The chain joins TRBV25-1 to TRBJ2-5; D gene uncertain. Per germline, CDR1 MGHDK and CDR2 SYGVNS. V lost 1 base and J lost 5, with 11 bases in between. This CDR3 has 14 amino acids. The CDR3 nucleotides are TGTGCCAGCAGTGAATCCGGAAAACTCGAGACCCAGTACTTC. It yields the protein CASSESGKLETQYF.

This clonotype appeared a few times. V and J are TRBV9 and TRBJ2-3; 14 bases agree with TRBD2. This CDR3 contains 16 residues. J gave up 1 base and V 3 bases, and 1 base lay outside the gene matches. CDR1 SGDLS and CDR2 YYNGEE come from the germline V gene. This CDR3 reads CASSGLAGGGTDTQYF. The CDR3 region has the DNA TGTGCCAGCAGCGGACTAGCGGGGGGGGGCACAGATACGCAGTATTTT. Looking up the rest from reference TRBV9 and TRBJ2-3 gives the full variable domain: DSGVTQTPKHLITATGQRVTLRCSPRSGDLSVYWYQQSLDQGLQFLIQYYNGEERAKGNILERFSAQQFPDLHSELNLSSLELGDSALYFCASSGLAGGGTDTQYFGPGTRLTVL.

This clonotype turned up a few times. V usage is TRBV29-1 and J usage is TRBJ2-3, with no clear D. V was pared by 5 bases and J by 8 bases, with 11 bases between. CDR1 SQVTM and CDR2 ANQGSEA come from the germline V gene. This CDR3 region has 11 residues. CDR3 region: CSVSLDGTQYF. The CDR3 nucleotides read TGCAGCGTTTCCCTAGACGGTACGCAGTATTTT.

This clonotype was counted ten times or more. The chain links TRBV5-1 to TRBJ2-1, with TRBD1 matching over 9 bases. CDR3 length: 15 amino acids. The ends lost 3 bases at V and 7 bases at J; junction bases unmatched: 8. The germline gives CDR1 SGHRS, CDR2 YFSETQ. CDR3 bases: TGCGCCAGCAGCTCACTCGGGACAGGGTATAATGAGCAGTTCTTC. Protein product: CASSSLGTGYNEQFF.

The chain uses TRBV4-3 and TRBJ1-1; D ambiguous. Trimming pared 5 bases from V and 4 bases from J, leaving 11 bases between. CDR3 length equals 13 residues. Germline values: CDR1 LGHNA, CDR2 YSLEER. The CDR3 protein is CASSSRLGTEAFF. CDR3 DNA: TGCGCCAGCAGCTCCCGGTTGGGCACTGAAGCTTTCTTT.

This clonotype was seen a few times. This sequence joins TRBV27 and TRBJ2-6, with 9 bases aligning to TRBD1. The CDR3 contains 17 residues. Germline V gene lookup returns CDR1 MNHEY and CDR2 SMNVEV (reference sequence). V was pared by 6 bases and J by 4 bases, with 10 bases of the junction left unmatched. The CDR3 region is CASSQWTGVLGANVLTF. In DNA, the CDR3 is TGTGCCAGCAGCCAGTGGACAGGGGTGTTAGGGGCCAACGTCCTGACTTTC. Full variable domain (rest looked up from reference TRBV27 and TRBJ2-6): EAQVTQNPRYLITVTGKKLTVTCSQNMNHEYMSWYRQDPGLGLRQIYYSMNVEVTDKGDVPEGYKVSRKEKRNFPLILESPSPNQTSLYFCASSQWTGVLGANVLTFGAGSRLTVL.

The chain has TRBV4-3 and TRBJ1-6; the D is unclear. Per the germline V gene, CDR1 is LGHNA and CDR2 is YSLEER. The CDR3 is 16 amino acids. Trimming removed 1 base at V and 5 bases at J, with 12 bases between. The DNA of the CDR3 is TGCGCCAGCAGCCAAGGTAGTCATTTGGATAATTCACCCCTCCACTTT. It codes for CASSQGSHLDNSPLHF.

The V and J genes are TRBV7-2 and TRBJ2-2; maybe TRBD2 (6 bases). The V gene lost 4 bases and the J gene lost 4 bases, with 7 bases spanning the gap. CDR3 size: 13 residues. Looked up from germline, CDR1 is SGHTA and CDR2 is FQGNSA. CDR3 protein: CASSSGGTGELFF. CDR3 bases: TGTGCCAGCAGCTCCGGGGGCACCGGGGAGCTGTTTTTT.

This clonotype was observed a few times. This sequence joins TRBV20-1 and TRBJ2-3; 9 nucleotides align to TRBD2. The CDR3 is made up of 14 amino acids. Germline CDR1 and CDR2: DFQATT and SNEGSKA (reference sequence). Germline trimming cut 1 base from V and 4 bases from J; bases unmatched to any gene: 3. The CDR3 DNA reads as TGCAGTGCTAGAGTCGGCGGGGGGGCAGATACGCAGTATTTT. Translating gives CSARVGGGADTQYF.

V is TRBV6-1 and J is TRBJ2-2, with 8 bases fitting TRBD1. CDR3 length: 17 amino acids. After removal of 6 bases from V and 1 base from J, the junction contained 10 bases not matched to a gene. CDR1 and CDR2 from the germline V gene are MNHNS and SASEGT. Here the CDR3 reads CASSTAPTGVNTGELFF. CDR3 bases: TGTGCCAGCAGCACCGCACCGACAGGGGTGAACACCGGGGAGCTGTTTTTT.

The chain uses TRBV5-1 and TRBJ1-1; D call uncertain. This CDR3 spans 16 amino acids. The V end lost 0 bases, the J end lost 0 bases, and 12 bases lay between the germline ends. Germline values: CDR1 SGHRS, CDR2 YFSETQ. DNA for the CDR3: TGCGCCAGCAGCTTGGCGGCAGGAGCCTTGAACACTGAAGCTTTCTTT. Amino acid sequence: CASSLAAGALNTEAFF.

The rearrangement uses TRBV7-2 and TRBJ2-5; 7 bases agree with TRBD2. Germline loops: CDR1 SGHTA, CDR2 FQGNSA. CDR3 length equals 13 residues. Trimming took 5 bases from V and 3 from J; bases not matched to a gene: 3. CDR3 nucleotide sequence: TGTGCCAGCAGCCGAGGGAGGGAAGAGACCCAGTACTTC. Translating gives CASSRGREETQYF. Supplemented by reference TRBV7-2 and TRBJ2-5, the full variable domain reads GAGVSQSPSNKVTEKGKDVELRCDPISGHTALYWYRQSLGQGLEFLIYFQGNSAPDKSGLPSDRFSAERTGGSVSTLTIQRTQQEDSAVYLCASSRGREETQYFGPGTRLLVL.